This TCR beta chain came from a study of blood T cell repertoires in COVID-19. Sequenced by immunoSEQ multiplex PCR; TCRdb stores in-frame clones only, minus some. The sample records about 130,000 clones, about 85% being singletons. Trimming removed 3 bases at V and 1 base at J, with 9 bases between. The CDR3 is 13 amino acids. CDR1 DFQATT and CDR2 SNEGSKA come from the germline V gene (reference sequence). The chain uses TRBV20-1 and TRBJ1-1; D is uncertain. Sequences were obtained from peripheral blood. The clonotype comes from a man in his 70s with acute or convalescent COVID-19. The CDR3 DNA sequence: TGCAGTGCTAGTAGGCAGGCGAACACTGAAGCTTTCTTT. Amino acids: CSASRQANTEAFF.